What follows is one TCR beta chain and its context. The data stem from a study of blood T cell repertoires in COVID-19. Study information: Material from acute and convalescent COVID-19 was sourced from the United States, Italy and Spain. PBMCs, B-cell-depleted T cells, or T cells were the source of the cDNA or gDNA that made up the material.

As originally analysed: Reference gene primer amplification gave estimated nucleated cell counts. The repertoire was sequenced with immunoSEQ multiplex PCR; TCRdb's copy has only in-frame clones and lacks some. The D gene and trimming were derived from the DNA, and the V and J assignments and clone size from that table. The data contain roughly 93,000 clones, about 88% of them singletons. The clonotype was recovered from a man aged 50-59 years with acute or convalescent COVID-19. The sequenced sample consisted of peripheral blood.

The CDR3 DNA is TGTGCCAGCAGTGGGGGGGGCAATCAGCCCCAGCATTTT. Its protein is CASSGGGNQPQHF. The chain couples TRBV6-1 to TRBJ1-5, with D tentatively TRBD1 (5 bases). CDR1 is MNHNS, CDR2 SASEGT, per germline. CDR3 length equals 13 residues. The V end was cut by 4 bases, the J end by 2 bases, with 6 bases between.